The rows below give T cell receptor beta chains drawn from one sample of a study of T-cell memory formation after mild COVID-19. TCRdb reanalysed the 5' RACE reads using MiXCR and keeps one entry per CDR3 protein. The sample holds 100,000 to 150,000 distinct CDR3 sequences; approximately 5.9% are singletons and the top ten take 2% to 2.5%. The sample consisted of PBMCs or a T cell subset sorted from them (not recorded which). The receptors derive from an adult woman who had mild COVID-19 (a few samples of this study predate the infection). Cell type and time point are not known. The conserved cysteine and the conserved F or W are not part of the CDR3 here. Fields, in order: V gene, CDR3 protein.

>TRBV4-1
ASSHLSIAAKPGTYEQY
>TRBV27
ASSPLGQEFIRQY
>TRBV4-2
ASSLRPGLAKGASSYEQY
>TRBV5-1
ASSLAGALGGNSPLH
>TRBV7-8
ASSLEIRGPRTGELF
>TRBV18
ASSRDPSSGANVLT
>TRBV27
ASSSSSGSGRETQY
>TRBV18
ASSPRGQGTTYEQY
>TRBV12-3/TRBV12-4
ASSFGGYSNQPQH
>TRBV6-5
ASSYSTGAAQY
>TRBV4-2
ASSQDLVPYNEQF
>TRBV16
ASSQRLGTDTQY
>TRBV6-2/TRBV6-3
ASTLDLASTDTQY
>TRBV12-3/TRBV12-4
ASSFGDRSTDTQY
>TRBV12-3/TRBV12-4
ASSSGGNEQY
>TRBV11-2
ASSIFSGANVLT
>TRBV5-1
ASSLRTPDTGELF
>TRBV3-1
ASSQGGSFINTEAF
>TRBV12-3/TRBV12-4
ASILRGSSGETQY
>TRBV27
ASSLGPPVFDTEAF
>TRBV15
ATSRGLAGDTQY
>TRBV7-9
ASSLPQLVRGHGYT
>TRBV5-1
ASSPPGPSFYT
>TRBV5-6
ASSYTSGGQY
>TRBV29-1
SAGTGATEAF
>TRBV7-2
ASSSGSSGRANNEQF
>TRBV18
ASSPFSGGNYEQY
>TRBV7-2
ASSLQGFGYT
>TRBV2
ASKYQETQY
>TRBV12-3/TRBV12-4
ASSYGLAGTEQY
>TRBV12-3/TRBV12-4
ASSLIGETQY
>TRBV30
AWSVKPAFAQPQH
>TRBV6-5
ASSYWQGGGGYT
>TRBV6-2/TRBV6-3
ASSYQGYDYEQY
>TRBV11-2
ASSLLSGAFYEQY
>TRBV30
AWSVQGRPQH
>TRBV25-1
ASVTVGSYEQY
>TRBV4-1
ASSRARQSPYGYT
>TRBV7-2
ASSPTGDGTDTQY
>TRBV5-1
ASSPTLSSYNEQF
>TRBV6-6
ASSRDGSSYEQY
>TRBV6-5
ASSAPGSYGYT
>TRBV5-1
ASSLAPGDTQY
>TRBV10-3
AISVERTEQY
>TRBV5-1
ASSSEPSSTDTQY
>TRBV29-1
SVRDRVNPEAF
>TRBV2
ASSERPPQQYGYT
>TRBV4-1
ASSHGAGVNYGYT